The 30 T cell receptor beta chains below all came from one sample that was sequenced in a study of shared clonotypes between healthy human individuals (dated by TCRdb to about 2020). Libraries were built with the immunoSEQ multiplex PCR assay. TCRdb took over this immuneACCESS table, retaining in-frame rearrangements with V and J assigned. Such tables are incomplete; in checked studies, under half of the missing clones stem from an unresolved V gene, and the remainder is unexplained. The sample table records more than 850,000 clones; around 78% of these occur just once. About 0.52% of the sample is taken by the ten largest. The specimen sequenced was memory CD4+ T cells from PBMCs. The cell subset or site label, read with the paper, signifies: CD45RA-negative fraction. These receptors were collected from a man younger than 30 in good health. Some clones in this sample may be carry-over from other donors' samples.

This chain links TRBV19 with TRBJ2-3; possible D gene TRBD1, 7 bases. There are 12 residues in the CDR3. Germline V gene sequence: CDR1 LNHDA, CDR2 SQIVND (reference sequence). Trimming stripped 6 bases from V and 14 bases from J, with 18 bases between. The CDR3 DNA reads as TGTGCCAGTAGCACCCAGGGGGAGGATCGGTATTTT. Its translation: CASSTQGEDRYF.

The DNA of the CDR3 is TGTGCCAGCAGCAAAGGCAGGCTAAAGACTAGCGGGAAGCCTAGCACAGATACGCAGTATTTT. Translated: CASSKGRLKTSGKPSTDTQYF. V gene TRBV21-1 combines with J gene TRBJ2-3; the table's TRBD2 call for D was not verified on the DNA. TRBV21-1 is labeled a pseudogene. CDR3 length: 21 residues.

As regards this clone: No DNA is shown, since the ends of the CDR3 on it are uncertain; the CDR3 is the one TCRdb lists. This chain connects TRBV7-8 to TRBJ2-4; TRBD2 was called by the table and not checked on the DNA. CDR1 and CDR2 from the germline V gene are SGHVS and FQNEAQ. The CDR3 totals 12 residues, both ends included. CDR3 in amino acids: CASSFGSGIQYF.

The rearrangement links TRBV5-6 to TRBJ2-5; D might be TRBD1 or TRBD2, each matching 5 bases. V lost 3 bases and J lost 5, with 14 bases in between. CDR3 length: 14 amino acids. The germline gives CDR1 SGHDT, CDR2 YYEEEE. The CDR3 DNA sequence: TGTGCCAGCAGCTGGGGACCAGTCAGTGAGACCCAGTACTTC. Encoded protein: CASSWGPVSETQYF.

The chain is built from TRBV6-7 and TRBJ2-1; 13 nucleotides match TRBD2. TRBV6-7 qualifies as an ORF whose function is uncertain. This CDR3 has 15 amino acids. Unmatched junction bases numbered 8, after V lost 10 bases and J lost 5 bases. CDR3 sequence: CATERTSGRNNEQFF. DNA of the CDR3: TGTGCCACCGAGAGGACTAGCGGGAGAAACAATGAGCAGTTCTTC.

J is TRBJ2-2 and V is TRBV7-9, with TRBD2 matching over 8 bases. CDR1 is SEHNR and CDR2 is FQNEAQ in the germline V gene (reference sequence). Germline trimming cut 5 bases from V and 3 bases from J; bases unmatched to any gene: 8. The CDR3 runs to 16 residues. CDR3 DNA: TGTGCCAGCAGCCACTGGGGACTAGGGTACACCGGGGAGCTGTTTTTT. This translates into CASSHWGLGYTGELFF.

CDR3 in amino acids: CASSLVAETMKRAQYF. In nucleotides, the CDR3 is TGCGCCAGCAGCTTGGTGGCTGAGACCATGAAGAGGGCCCAGTACTTC. The rearrangement uses TRBV5-1 and TRBJ2-5; maybe TRBD2 (5 bases). Germline assignment: CDR1 SGHRS and CDR2 YFSETQ. Trimming cost V 0 bases and J 9 bases, with 21 bases left between them. CDR3 size: 16 residues.

The sample holds a few counts of this clone. The chain has TRBV28 and TRBJ2-2, with D tentatively TRBD2 (6 bases). This CDR3 is built from 15 residues. The germline V and J ends were trimmed by 0 bases and 4 bases, with 9 bases remaining between them. The germline gives CDR1 MDHEN, CDR2 SYDVKM. For the CDR3, the DNA is TGTGCCAGCAGTTTATGGAGGAGGGCCACCGGGGAGCTGTTTTTT. Amino acids: CASSLWRRATGELFF.

The rearrangement links TRBV10-1 to TRBJ2-3, with TRBD2 matching over 8 bases. The germline V gene has CDR1 WNHNN and CDR2 SYGVQD (reference sequence). V gave up 2 bases and J gave up 2 bases; unmatched junction bases: 6. The CDR3 loop spans 16 amino acids. In nucleotides, the CDR3 is TGCGCCAGCAGTGAGACTAGCGGAGGAATCACAGATACGCAGTATTTT. Translating gives CASSETSGGITDTQYF.

The chain recombines TRBV29-1 with TRBJ2-3; D is undetermined. CDR1 and CDR2 from the germline V gene are SQVTM and ANQGSEA. The CDR3 runs 13 residues. V shed 5 bases and J shed 1 base, with 10 bases lying between them. This CDR3 is CSVWTPGTDTQYF. The CDR3 DNA is TGCAGCGTTTGGACGCCAGGCACAGATACGCAGTATTTT.

The chain is built from TRBV15 and TRBJ1-2; D unclear. Trimming took 0 bases from V and 11 from J, leaving 16 bases between them. Germline V gives CDR1 LNHNV, CDR2 YYDKDF (reference sequence). The CDR3 is made up of 14 amino acids. In DNA form, the CDR3 reads TGTGCCACCAGCAGAGATCTGGGCCTTAAGGGATACACCTTC. It is translated as CATSRDLGLKGYTF. The variable domain in full, completed from reference TRBV15 and TRBJ1-2, reads DAMVIQNPRYQVTQFGKPVTLSCSQTLNHNVMYWYQQKSSQAPKLLFHYYDKDFNNEADTPDNFQSRRPNTSFCFLDIRSPGLGDTAMYLCATSRDLGLKGYTFGSGTRLTVV.

J is TRBJ2-7 and V is TRBV4-3, with 8 bases aligning to TRBD2. Germline V gene data show CDR1 as LGHNA and CDR2 as YSLEER. The CDR3 consists of 17 residues. The ends lost 4 bases at V and 3 bases at J; junction bases unmatched: 14. The CDR3 sequence is CASSRERQRELGYEQYF. For the CDR3, the DNA is TGCGCCAGCAGCCGAGAACGTCAGCGGGAGTTGGGCTACGAGCAGTACTTC.

This chain links TRBV10-3 with TRBJ2-6, with a tentative D call TRBD1 (7 bases). Trimming removed 2 bases from V and 4 bases from J, with 9 bases in between. CDR1 is ENHRY and CDR2 is SYGVKD in the germline V gene. This CDR3 comprises 15 residues. CDR3 nucleotides: TGTGCCATCAGTGAGGCGGGACAGGGGGCCAACGTCCTGACTTTC. As protein: CAISEAGQGANVLTF.

The rearrangement joins TRBV27 to TRBJ2-3; the match to TRBD1 covers 9 bases. J lost 3 bases, V lost 6 bases, and 4 bases had no gene match. Germline CDR1 reads MNHEY; CDR2 reads SMNVEV (reference sequence). The CDR3 spans 14 residues. For the CDR3, the DNA is TGTGCCAGCAGCGGGACAGGGTTAACAGATACGCAGTATTTT. Its protein is CASSGTGLTDTQYF.

This chain links TRBV2 with TRBJ2-3; 12 bases line up with TRBD1. V shed 6 bases, J shed 8 bases, and the junction held 6 bases outside the gene matches. Germline CDR1 reads SNHLY; CDR2 reads FYNNEI. The CDR3 length is 14 residues. Here the CDR3 DNA reads TGTGCCAGCAGGGGGGACAGGGGGCCTCGTACGCAGTATTTT. Translated: CASRGDRGPRTQYF.

This chain links TRBV11-2 with TRBJ2-7; no definite D call. The CDR3 spans 13 residues. Germline CDR1 and CDR2: SGHAT and FQNNGV. V dropped 3 bases and J dropped 6 bases, with 12 bases sitting between them. In DNA form, the CDR3 reads TGTGCCAGCAGCTTTGTTGGAGCTGGCGAGCAGTACTTC. It is translated as CASSFVGAGEQYF.

The rearrangement uses TRBV29-1 and TRBJ2-5; D remains ambiguous. The J call may be mistaken, given a closer DNA end match to TRBJ2-7. CDR3 length: 13 residues. Germline-derived CDR1 and CDR2 are SQVTM and ANQGSEA. The CDR3 DNA reads TGCAGCGCCGCCGCCAGGCCTAACTACGAGCAGTACTTC. It specifies CSAAARPNYEQYF.

This sequence joins TRBV28 and TRBJ2-3, with TRBD1 as a possible D gene (6 bases). Germline V gene sequence: CDR1 MDHEN, CDR2 SYDVKM. The CDR3 sequence is 12 residues long. V lost 8 bases and J lost 3, with 9 bases in between. The DNA for the CDR3 is TGTGCCAGCGGGGGCTTAACAGATACGCAGTATTTT. Translated, it gives CASGGLTDTQYF.

This clone was counted between two and nine times. This chain links TRBV28 with TRBJ1-1, with no clear D. The CDR3 spans 11 residues. Between the trimmed V and J ends, which lost 7 bases and 7 bases, there was a span of 10 bases. Germline V gives CDR1 MDHEN, CDR2 SYDVKM. CDR3 coding DNA: TGTGCCAGCACGGGCAGTTATGAAGCTTTCTTT. This gives the protein CASTGSYEAFF.

The chain joins TRBV4-1 to TRBJ2-5; a weak D match, TRBD1 (6 bases). The J call is doubtful: the DNA matches TRBJ2-7 better. This CDR3 region has 15 residues. CDR1 and CDR2 (germline): MGHRA, YSYEKL. This chain's CDR3 is CASSPLWDKAPEQYF. CDR3 DNA: TGCGCCAGCAGCCCGCTCTGGGACAAGGCTCCCGAGCAGTACTTC.

As regards this clone: This specimen includes other DNA sequences encoding the same CDR3. CDR3 DNA: TGCAGTGCGAGGCAAAACTATGGCTACACCTTC. Its translation is CSARQNYGYTF. The chain links TRBV20-1 to TRBJ1-2, with D hard to call. The V and J ends lost 6 bases and 2 bases respectively, with 7 bases between them. CDR3 length: 11 amino acids. Germline CDR1 reads DFQATT; CDR2 reads SNEGSKA (reference sequence).

About this clone: The sample holds other DNA sequences that translate to the same CDR3. This chain connects TRBV7-9 to TRBJ2-7, with D unresolved. The CDR3 consists of 13 residues. V lost 4 bases to trimming and J lost 2 bases, with 9 bases between them. Looked up from germline, CDR1 is SEHNR and CDR2 is FQNEAQ (reference sequence). The CDR3 sequence: CASSSGRAYEQYF. As DNA, the CDR3 is TGTGCCAGCAGCTCAGGACGAGCCTACGAGCAGTACTTC.

Comment on this clone: The germline gene is not matched at one end of the junction; a read error may be the cause. This sequence joins TRBV29-1 and TRBJ2-7; D remains unclear. This CDR3 has 12 residues. Germline V gene data show CDR1 as SQVTM and CDR2 as ANQGSEA. CDR3 sequence reads: CSVSSRSSEQYF. The CDR3 DNA is TGCAGCGTATCGTCTAGATCCTCCGAGCAGTACTTC.

This chain uses TRBV27 with TRBJ1-1, with D possibly TRBD1 on 5 matching bases. The V gene's germline CDR1 is MNHEY and CDR2 SMNVEV (reference sequence). The CDR3 sequence is 14 residues long. Trimming left V 6 bases short and J 1 base short, with 12 bases between. CDR3 residues: CASRPGEANTEAFF. The CDR3 region has the DNA TGTGCCAGCAGGCCGGGGGAGGCGAACACTGAAGCTTTCTTT.

The V call is TRBV28, the J call TRBJ1-2, with D unclear. V lost 6 bases and J lost 6, with 11 bases in between. The CDR3 has 12 amino acids. The germline gives CDR1 MDHEN, CDR2 SYDVKM. As DNA, the CDR3 is TGTGCCAGCAGCCGCTTTTCAGATGGCTACACCTTC. Protein product: CASSRFSDGYTF.

Concerning this clone itself: The sample contains more than one DNA sequence encoding this CDR3. The chain couples TRBV19 to TRBJ1-4, with unresolved D. CDR3 length equals 14 residues. Germline loops: CDR1 LNHDA, CDR2 SQIVND (reference sequence). V was cut by 2 bases and J by 0 bases, with 4 bases left in between. CDR3 loop: CASSIRATNEKLFF. In nucleotides, the CDR3 is TGTGCCAGTAGTATACGAGCAACTAATGAAAAACTGTTTTTT. Full variable domain (remainder filled in from reference TRBV19 and TRBJ1-4): DGGITQSPKYLFRKEGQNVTLSCEQNLNHDAMYWYRQDPGQGLRLIYYSQIVNDFQKGDIAEGYSVSREKKESFPLTVTSAQKNPTAFYLCASSIRATNEKLFFGSGTQLSVL.

This chain connects TRBV23-1 to TRBJ2-1; D might be TRBD2 (6 bases). TRBV23-1 is assigned to the ORF class and has an uncertain function. This CDR3 has 15 amino acids. Trimming removed 8 bases at V and 4 bases at J, with 18 bases between. CDR3 region: CASPPLGTPYNEQFF. The CDR3 DNA reads as TGCGCCAGCCCACCGTTGGGGACTCCGTACAATGAGCAGTTCTTC.

This chain uses TRBV5-1 with TRBJ2-7; D might be TRBD1 (6 bases). This CDR3 has 15 residues. Trimming stripped 2 bases from V and 0 bases from J, with 12 bases between. CDR1 is SGHRS and CDR2 is YFSETQ in the germline V gene. The CDR3 is CASSFGSGASYEQYF. CDR3 DNA sequence: TGCGCCAGCAGCTTTGGGTCAGGGGCCTCCTACGAGCAGTACTTC.

The chain has TRBV7-2 and TRBJ2-6; 10 bases agree with TRBD1. This CDR3 has 19 residues. Per the germline V gene, CDR1 is SGHTA and CDR2 is FQGNSA. After removal of 6 bases from V and 0 bases from J, the junction contained 11 bases not matched to a gene. The CDR3 loop reads CASSPGTGVAVSGANVLTF. For the CDR3, the DNA is TGTGCCAGCAGTCCCGGGACAGGGGTCGCAGTCTCTGGGGCCAACGTCCTGACTTTC.

J is TRBJ2-1 and V is TRBV4-1; D not resolved. The CDR3 spans 15 residues. The V end was cut by 0 bases, the J end by 4 bases, with 10 bases between. CDR1 MGHRA and CDR2 YSYEKL come from the germline V gene. CDR3 in DNA: TGCGCCAGCAGCCAAGAGGGTCACTCGTACAATGAGCAGTTCTTC. Residues: CASSQEGHSYNEQFF.